The 23 T cell receptor beta chains below all came from one sample that was sequenced in a study of Graves' ophthalmopathy and Graves' hyperthyroidism. Beta-chain TCR CDR3 regions were amplified from RNA transcripts. First-round RT-PCR relied on HTBI primers, and a second-round multiplex PCR came next. Via MiXCR, TCRdb re-called the multiplex PCR reads, giving one row per CDR3 protein. The sample lists a few hundred thousand distinct CDR3 sequences; just under 40% were seen once. Sequenced sample: peripheral blood or thyroid tissue (not recorded which). Receptor source: an adult man with Graves' hyperthyroidism.

The chain links TRBV29-1 to TRBJ2-6, with 9 bases lining up with TRBD1. Germline V CDR1 and CDR2: SQVTM, ANQGSEA. Germline trimming cut 6 bases from V and 6 bases from J; bases unmatched to any gene: 6. This CDR3 is built from 14 residues. This chain's CDR3 is CSVTGTGKANVLTF. The CDR3 region has the DNA TGCAGCGTGACCGGGACAGGGAAGGCCAACGTCCTGACTTTC. Together with reference TRBV29-1 and TRBJ2-6, the CDR3 gives the full variable domain: SAVISQKPSRDICQRGTSLTIQCQVDSQVTMMFWYRQQPGQSLTLIATANQGSEATYESGFVIDKFPISRPNLTFSTLTVSNMSPEDSSIYLCSVTGTGKANVLTFGAGSRLTVL.

The V and J genes are TRBV15 and TRBJ1-1; 8 positions match TRBD1. The germline V gene encodes CDR1 LNHNV and CDR2 YYDKDF (reference sequence). V was clipped by 8 bases and J by 14 bases; unmatched bases: 16. This CDR3 comprises 13 residues. Here the CDR3 reads CATGDRRHNEQFF. The DNA of the CDR3 is TGTGCCACCGGGGACAGGCGTCACAATGAGCAGTTCTTT.

This rearrangement joins TRBV6-5 to TRBJ1-5, with D unresolved. CDR3 length: 13 residues. Germline lookup yields CDR1 MNHEY and CDR2 SVGAGI. V lost 1 base and J 0 bases, leaving 1 base between the germline ends. CDR3 amino acids: CASSYFSNQPQHF. CDR3 DNA: TGTGCCAGCAGTTACTTTAGCAATCAGCCCCAGCATTTT.

This clonotype has ten or more counts. V and J are TRBV24-1 and TRBJ2-2; 9 bases agree with TRBD1. This CDR3 is built from 18 residues. After removal of 2 bases from V and 5 bases from J, the junction contained 11 bases not matched to a gene. Germline loops: CDR1 KGHDR, CDR2 SFDVKD. CDR3 DNA sequence: TGTGCCACCAGTGATTACCCCGGACAGGGGAAGGGGACCGGGGAGCTGTTTTTT. Translating gives CATSDYPGQGKGTGELFF.

In the case of this clonotype: The final CDR3 position lacks the conserved phenylalanine or tryptophan, pointing to a likely read error. The chain recombines TRBV7-4 with TRBJ2-5; the D gene is possibly TRBD1 (5 bases). With 7 bases removed from V and 3 bases from J, the gap between germline ends came to 24 bases. Per germline, CDR1 SGHVT and CDR2 SQSDAQ. CDR3 length: 17 residues. The CDR3 nucleotides read TGTGCCAGCAACTCCTGGGGCGGCGAGGCCTCAAAAGAGACCCAGTACTCC. It encodes CASNSWGGEASKETQYS.

J is TRBJ1-1 and V is TRBV5-1, with 9 bases identical to TRBD1. Germline V gives CDR1 SGHRS, CDR2 YFSETQ. With V trimmed by 3 bases and J by 2 bases, 5 bases remained unmatched. The CDR3 is 15 residues long. The CDR3 region is CASSSGQGINTEAFF. The CDR3 coding sequence is TGCGCCAGCAGCTCGGGACAGGGTATTAACACTGAAGCTTTCTTT.

V gene TRBV12-3 or TRBV12-4 combines with J gene TRBJ2-2; TRBD1 is a possible D gene (6 bases). The CDR3 sequence is 12 residues long. The ends were cut back, 7 bases at V and 8 bases at J, with 11 bases in the middle. CDR3: CASTGDPGELFF. Here the CDR3 DNA reads TGTGCCAGCACAGGGGACCCTGGGGAGCTGTTTTTT.

CDR3 amino acids: CATSRAAGELFF. DNA of the CDR3: TGTGCCACCAGCAGGGCCGCCGGGGAGCTGTTTTTT. This chain joins TRBV15 and TRBJ2-2; D remains ambiguous. Germline CDR1 is LNHNV and CDR2 is YYDKDF (reference sequence). This CDR3 is built from 12 residues. V gave up 3 bases and J gave up 6 bases, with 5 bases separating them.

A word on this clonotype: A clone one base away is much larger, so this may be a read error. The chain recombines TRBV5-6 with TRBJ2-6; D is unresolved. The germline CDR1 and CDR2 sequences are SGHDT and YYEEEE. This CDR3 contains 15 residues. Here the CDR3 reads CAGSLFGGGANVLTF. The DNA for the CDR3 is TGTGCCGGCAGCTTGTTTGGCGGAGGGGCCAACGTCCTGACTTTC.

V is TRBV25-1 and J is TRBJ1-2; D possibly corresponds to TRBD1 (6 bases). The CDR3 length is 16 residues. The germline V and J ends were trimmed by 4 bases and 1 base, with 16 bases remaining between them. Per the germline V gene, CDR1 is MGHDK and CDR2 is SYGVNS. CDR3 sequence reads: CASSASDRQFNYGYTF. Here the CDR3 DNA reads TGTGCCAGCAGTGCTTCCGACAGGCAATTTAACTATGGCTACACCTTC.

This sequence joins TRBV7-8 and TRBJ2-7; D not certain. This CDR3 spans 13 amino acids. The V end was cut by 5 bases, the J end by 0 bases, with 8 bases between. CDR1 and CDR2 from the germline V gene are SGHVS and FQNEAQ. The CDR3 loop reads CASSPEISYEQYF. The CDR3 nucleotides are TGTGCCAGCAGCCCTGAAATCTCCTACGAGCAGTACTTC.

As for this clonotype: With a much larger clone just one base away, this may be a read error. V gene TRBV4-1 combines with J gene TRBJ1-1; the D is unclear. This CDR3 comprises 15 residues. From germline, CDR1 is MGHRA and CDR2 YSYEKL. V shed 4 bases and J shed 2 bases, with 14 bases lying between them. In nucleotides, the CDR3 is TGCGCCAGCAGCCCCCGTCTTGAAGGAAACACTGAAGCTTTCTTT. This codes for CASSPRLEGNTEAFF.

The rearrangement joins TRBV5-1 to TRBJ2-7, with 7 bases that match TRBD1. TRBJ2-1 matches the DNA end more closely, so the J call is doubtful. The CDR3 runs to 15 residues. Looked up from germline, CDR1 is SGHRS and CDR2 is YFSETQ. CDR3 coding DNA: TGCGCCAGCAGCTTGGGACAGGGTTCCTACAATGAGCAGTTCTTC. It translates to CASSLGQGSYNEQFF.

In its sample, this clonotype was seen many times. The V gene is TRBV7-2, the J gene TRBJ1-1, with 11 bases lining up with TRBD1. The V segment lost 4 bases and the J segment 4 bases; nucleotides outside the gene matches: 5. The CDR3 sequence is 15 residues long. The V gene's germline CDR1 is SGHTA and CDR2 FQGNSA. In nucleotides, the CDR3 is TGTGCCAGCAGCTCACGGACAGGGGGCCTCACTGAAGCTTTCTTT. Amino acid sequence: CASSSRTGGLTEAFF.

This clonotype was observed many times. The gene calls are TRBV7-8 and TRBJ1-6, with a weak D call TRBD1 (5 bases). Trimming took 1 base from V and 10 from J, leaving 11 bases between them. The CDR3 is made up of 14 amino acids. Germline loops: CDR1 SGHVS, CDR2 FQNEAQ. The CDR3 loop reads CASSLGGGGSPLHF. The CDR3 DNA reads as TGTGCCAGCAGCTTAGGGGGCGGAGGATCACCCCTCCACTTT.

Concerning this clonotype itself: The CDR3 ends on some other residue instead of the conserved phenylalanine or tryptophan, so this is likely a read error. The DNA is omitted, as the CDR3 cannot be located on it reliably, and the CDR3 follows TCRdb's listing. V usage is TRBV20-1 and J usage is TRBJ1-4; the DNA was not used to check the table's D call, TRBD1. Germline-derived CDR1 and CDR2 are DFQATT and SNEGSKA (reference sequence). Including both end residues, the CDR3 is 8 amino acids long. The CDR3 is CSARTGGG.

Details on this clonotype: A junction boundary mismatches the germline segment, possibly from a read error. V and J are TRBV5-1 and TRBJ2-2, with TRBD2 as a possible D gene (5 bases). The germline CDR1 and CDR2 sequences are SGHRS and YFSETQ. The CDR3 covers 12 residues. The CDR3 coding sequence is TGCGCCAGCAGCGAAAACACCGGGGAGCTGGTTTTT. It translates to CASSENTGELVF.

J is TRBJ2-2 and V is TRBV9; TRBD2 agrees at 11 bases. Germline V CDR1 and CDR2: SGDLS, YYNGEE. Trimming at V came to 0 bases and at J to 3 bases, leaving 7 bases not matched to a gene. This CDR3 spans 18 amino acids. The CDR3 region is CASSVVPSGGPYTGELFF. The CDR3 coding sequence is TGTGCCAGCAGCGTAGTACCTAGCGGGGGGCCTTACACCGGGGAGCTGTTTTTT. The full variable domain, completed using reference TRBV9 and TRBJ2-2, is DSGVTQTPKHLITATGQRVTLRCSPRSGDLSVYWYQQSLDQGLQFLIQYYNGEERAKGNILERFSAQQFPDLHSELNLSSLELGDSALYFCASSVVPSGGPYTGELFFGEGSRLTVL.

This clonotype has at least ten counts. CDR3 region: CASSLYAGAASYEQYF. The CDR3 nucleotides read TGTGCCAGCAGCTTGTATGCAGGGGCGGCCTCCTACGAGCAGTACTTC. The chain links TRBV7-9 to TRBJ2-7, with a weak D call TRBD1 (6 bases). Germline V lookup: CDR1 SEHNR, CDR2 FQNEAQ (reference sequence). V was cut by 3 bases and J by 0 bases, with 15 bases left in between. The CDR3 is 16 amino acids.

J is TRBJ2-5 and V is TRBV12-3 or TRBV12-4; D unclear. V was trimmed by 1 base and J by 5 bases, leaving 14 bases between them. The CDR3 is made up of 15 amino acids. CDR3: CASSLGLRVRETQYF. The CDR3 DNA reads as TGTGCCAGCAGTTTAGGGTTAAGGGTTCGGGAGACCCAGTACTTC.

This clonotype was seen at least ten times. CDR3 sequence: CASSLTGGRTEAFF. In DNA, the CDR3 is TGTGCCAGCAGCCTGACAGGGGGCAGGACTGAAGCTTTCTTT. This rearrangement joins TRBV11-3 to TRBJ1-1; 10 bases map to TRBD1. Unmatched junction bases numbered 5, after V lost 5 bases and J lost 5 bases. This CDR3 region has 14 residues. From germline, CDR1 is SGHNT and CDR2 YENEEA.

V and J are TRBV4-1 and TRBJ2-7, with D possibly being TRBD1 or TRBD2 (5 bases each). CDR1 is MGHRA and CDR2 is YSYEKL in the germline V gene. The CDR3 is made up of 15 amino acids. Trimming pared 4 bases from V and 3 bases from J, leaving 16 bases between. The CDR3 DNA sequence: TGCGCCAGCAGCCCCCGGGACGGGACCTTCTACGAGCAGTACTTC. As protein: CASSPRDGTFYEQYF.

The chain combines TRBV4-1 with TRBJ2-7; D remains ambiguous. Germline CDR1 and CDR2: MGHRA and YSYEKL. The CDR3 consists of 13 residues. V dropped 1 base and J dropped 3 bases, with 7 bases sitting between them. CDR3 DNA: TGCGCCAGCAGCCAAGCTAATCACTACGAGCAGTACTTC. Translation gives CASSQANHYEQYF.